These 16 T cell receptor beta chains came from one sample sequenced in a study of beta chain features in type 1 diabetes. Every isolated RNA sample was fully reverse transcribed, so sequencing captured expressed TCRB transcripts. Only in-frame clones appear in the TCRdb table, and some are missing; sequencing was by immunoSEQ multiplex PCR. The top ten hold roughly 2% of the sample, which has fewer than 45,000 clones, 50% to 75% seen once. Sequences were obtained from Tregs from blood. The receptors here all came from a woman aged 30 to 39 in good health.

The V gene is TRBV5-1, the J gene TRBJ2-5; 11 bases agree with TRBD2. The DNA end is more similar to TRBJ2-7, so the J call may be wrong. Germline V gene data show CDR1 as SGHRS and CDR2 as YFSETQ. The CDR3 contains 14 residues. The CDR3 DNA is TGCGCCAGCAGCACCGGGACTAGCGGATACGAGCAGTACTTC. Protein product: CASSTGTSGYEQYF.

CDR3 amino acids: CASSPGTGFTGELFF. The DNA of the CDR3 is TGTGCCAGCAGCCCCGGGACAGGTTTCACCGGGGAGCTGTTTTTT. This chain joins TRBV7-3 and TRBJ2-2; 8 positions match TRBD1. The CDR3 has 15 amino acids. CDR1 and CDR2 (germline): SGHTA, FQGTGA. V shed 5 bases, J shed 4 bases, and the junction held 6 bases outside the gene matches. The full variable domain, completed using reference TRBV7-3 and TRBJ2-2, is GAGVSQTPSNKVTEKGKYVELRCDPISGHTALYWYRQSLGQGPEFLIYFQGTGAADDSGLPNDRFFAVRPEGSVSTLKIQRTERGDSAVYLCASSPGTGFTGELFFGEGSRLTVL.

This sequence joins TRBV28 and TRBJ2-5; a possible D gene is TRBD2 (5 bases). Trimming cost V 1 base and J 10 bases, with 7 bases left between them. CDR3 length equals 11 residues. Germline CDR1 reads MDHEN; CDR2 reads SYDVKM. The CDR3 coding sequence is TGTGCCAGCAGTTTATCGGGAATCCAGTACTTC. This gives the protein CASSLSGIQYF. Combining the CDR3 with reference TRBV28 and TRBJ2-5 gives the whole variable domain DVKVTQSSRYLVKRTGEKVFLECVQDMDHENMFWYRQDPGLGLRLIYFSYDVKMKEKGDIPEGYSVSREKKERFSLILESASTNQTSMYLCASSLSGIQYFGPGTRLLVL.

The chain joins TRBV28 to TRBJ2-6; no firm D call. Germline V gene data show CDR1 as MDHEN and CDR2 as SYDVKM. The CDR3 contains 15 residues. V was pared by 5 bases and J by 0 bases, with 8 bases between. The CDR3 DNA sequence: TGTGCCAGCAGTCTAAGAGTCTCTGGGGCCAACGTCCTGACTTTC. Protein product: CASSLRVSGANVLTF.

This clone was detected a few times. V gene TRBV5-1 combines with J gene TRBJ2-7, with 7 bases that match TRBD1. Per germline, CDR1 SGHRS and CDR2 YFSETQ. The V and J ends lost 4 bases and 2 bases, in that order; junction bases with no gene match: 6. The CDR3 sequence is 14 residues long. The DNA for the CDR3 is TGCGCCAGCAGCCCGCGACAGGGTACCTACGAGCAGTACTTC. This sequence encodes CASSPRQGTYEQYF.

The CDR3 bases are TGCGCCAGCAGCCAAGAAACCCTAGCGGAGCGCACAGATACGCAGTATTTT. This translates into CASSQETLAERTDTQYF. V usage is TRBV4-3 and J usage is TRBJ2-3, with 7 bases lining up with TRBD2. V lost 0 bases and J lost 1; bases outside the gene matches: 7. Germline loops: CDR1 LGHNA, CDR2 YSLEER. CDR3 size: 17 residues.

This chain joins TRBV18 and TRBJ2-7, with TRBD1 as a possible D gene (5 bases). The CDR3 sequence is 15 residues long. V dropped 6 bases and J dropped 0 bases, with 15 bases sitting between them. Germline V CDR1 and CDR2: KGHSH, LQKENI. In DNA form, the CDR3 reads TGTGCCAGCTCCCCCGAGGCAGGGTTCTCCTACGAGCAGTACTTC. Protein product: CASSPEAGFSYEQYF.

This clone appeared a few times. This chain connects TRBV7-9 to TRBJ2-6; perhaps TRBD2 as D (5 bases). Trimming stripped 2 bases from V and 1 base from J, with 9 bases between. Germline loops: CDR1 SEHNR, CDR2 FQNEAQ (reference sequence). The CDR3 is made up of 16 amino acids. The CDR3 here is CASSLLGGSGANVLTF. CDR3 sequence (DNA): TGTGCCAGCAGCTTACTTGGCGGGTCTGGGGCCAACGTCCTGACTTTC.

The V gene is TRBV28, the J gene TRBJ1-2; D unclear. The V gene's germline CDR1 is MDHEN and CDR2 SYDVKM. The CDR3 loop spans 12 amino acids. Trimming took off 5 bases at V and 8 bases at J, with 12 bases between the two ends. CDR3 nucleotide sequence: TGTGCCAGCAGTCCACCGGGGTTCGGCTACACCTTC. It is translated as CASSPPGFGYTF.

In DNA form, the CDR3 reads TGTGCCAGCAGAGCTAGCGGCACAGATACGCAGTATTTT. It codes for CASRASGTDTQYF. The chain uses TRBV9 and TRBJ2-3, with a weak D call TRBD2 (6 bases). The CDR3 is made up of 13 amino acids. Germline V lookup: CDR1 SGDLS, CDR2 YYNGEE. V dropped 5 bases and J dropped 1 base, with 8 bases sitting between them.

A single count supports this clone. V and J are TRBV15 and TRBJ1-5; 7 nucleotides agree with TRBD1. V dropped 3 bases and J dropped 0; count of bases not matched to a gene: 8. Germline lookup yields CDR1 LNHNV and CDR2 YYDKDF (reference sequence). The CDR3 contains 17 residues. This CDR3 reads CATSSTTDRDSNQPQHF. CDR3 sequence (DNA): TGTGCCACCAGCAGTACTACCGACAGGGATAGCAATCAGCCCCAGCATTTT.

The chain uses TRBV2 and TRBJ1-2; 8 bases agree with TRBD1. This CDR3 is built from 14 residues. Germline V gives CDR1 SNHLY, CDR2 FYNNEI. After removal of 1 base from V and 7 bases from J, the junction contained 5 bases not matched to a gene. CDR3 region: CASSEGTGGSGYTF. In nucleotides, the CDR3 is TGTGCCAGCAGTGAAGGAACAGGGGGGTCTGGCTACACCTTC.

The chain combines TRBV5-1 with TRBJ2-1; D is ambiguous. The CDR3 has 15 residues. Germline values: CDR1 SGHRS, CDR2 YFSETQ. V was pared by 2 bases and J by 7 bases, with 16 bases between. CDR3 region: CASSLLASAENEQFF. CDR3 sequence (DNA): TGCGCCAGCAGCTTATTGGCCTCCGCGGAGAATGAGCAGTTCTTC.

The V call is TRBV10-3, the J call TRBJ2-1, with 9 bases matching TRBD2. From germline, CDR1 is ENHRY and CDR2 SYGVKD. The CDR3 length is 14 residues. After removal of 7 bases from V and 5 bases from J, the junction contained 6 bases not matched to a gene. The CDR3 protein is CAIKEREAHNEQFF. The CDR3 DNA reads as TGTGCCATCAAGGAGCGGGAGGCCCACAATGAGCAGTTCTTC.

The V call is TRBV30, the J call TRBJ1-3; D perhaps matches TRBD1 (6 bases). CDR1 and CDR2 from the germline V gene are GTSNPN and SVGIG (reference sequence). V lost 2 bases and J 0 bases, leaving 8 bases between the germline ends. This CDR3 contains 14 residues. CDR3 amino acids: CAWSRDISGNTIYF. DNA for the CDR3: TGTGCCTGGAGTAGGGACATCTCTGGAAACACCATATATTTT.

This clone has only a few counts. The chain couples TRBV29-1 to TRBJ2-3, with D tentatively TRBD2 (6 bases). Germline V gene data show CDR1 as SQVTM and CDR2 as ANQGSEA. The CDR3 length is 15 residues. Trimming left V 3 bases short and J 4 bases short, with 17 bases between. As DNA, the CDR3 is TGCAGCGTTGATTACGACGTTTCTAGCGCAGATACGCAGTATTTT. Protein: CSVDYDVSSADTQYF.